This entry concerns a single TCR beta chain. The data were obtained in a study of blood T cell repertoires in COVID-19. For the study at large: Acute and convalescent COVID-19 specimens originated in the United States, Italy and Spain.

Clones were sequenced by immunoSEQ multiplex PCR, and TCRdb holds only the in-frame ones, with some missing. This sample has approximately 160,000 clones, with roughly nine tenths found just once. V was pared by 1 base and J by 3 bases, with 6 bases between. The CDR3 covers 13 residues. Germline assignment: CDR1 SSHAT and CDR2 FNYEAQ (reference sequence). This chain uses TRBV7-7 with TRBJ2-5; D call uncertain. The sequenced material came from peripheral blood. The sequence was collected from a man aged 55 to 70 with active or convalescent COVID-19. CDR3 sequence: CASSLGQEETQYF. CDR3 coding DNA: TGTGCCAGCAGCTTAGGGCAGGAAGAGACCCAGTACTTC.